A selection of T cell receptor beta chains follows, all from one sample in a study of cytomegalovirus exposure and HLA in healthy donors. Measured with immunoSEQ multiplex PCR; TCRdb has only the in-frame clones, and not every one. The repertoire consists of 210,000 or so clones, with approximately 82% occurring once and the leading ten covering 0.6% to 0.7%. The sequenced sample consisted of PBMCs. The receptor source for this set is a man between 18 and 35 years old in good health and CMV-seronegative. CDR3s include the opening cysteine and the closing phenylalanine or tryptophan. A D gene is named only where the DNA matches it firmly. Clone size is not always given. Where it is, it says once, few, many or a class for expanded clones.

TRBV4-1	TRBJ2-1	.	.	CASSPLPSDGQFF	TGCGCCAGCAGCCCCCTTCCCAGCGATGGGCAGTTCTTC
TRBV7-9	TRBJ2-3	.	.	CASSLARASAVLDTQYF	TGTGCCAGCAGCTTAGCCCGGGCTAGCGCGGTTCTGGATACGCAGTATTTT
TRBV10-3	TRBJ2-1	.	TRBD2	CAISNPSGRATDEQFF	TGTGCCATCAGCAACCCTAGCGGGAGGGCTACCGATGAGCAGTTCTTC
TRBV19	TRBJ1-1	.	.	CASSIGERTEAFF	TGTGCCAGTAGTATCGGTGAGAGGACTGAAGCTTTCTTT
TRBV18	TRBJ2-7	.	TRBD2	CASSPGTSGSWQYF	TGTGCCAGCTCACCAGGAACTAGCGGGAGCTGGCAGTACTTC
TRBV7-9	TRBJ2-6	.	.	CASSLGAGANVLTF	TGTGCCAGCAGCTTAGGAGCCGGGGCCAACGTCCTGACTTTC
TRBV2	TRBJ2-1	.	TRBD2	CASRASGRLYNEQFF	TGTGCCAGCAGAGCAAGCGGGAGGCTCTACAATGAGCAGTTCTTC
TRBV6-5	TRBJ2-7	.	TRBD1	CASSGGQGAFYEQYF	TGTGCCAGCAGTGGGGGACAGGGGGCCTTCTACGAGCAGTACTTC
TRBV2	TRBJ2-4	.	TRBD2	CASRGDSGRGIQYF	TGTGCCAGCAGGGGGGATAGCGGGAGAGGGATTCAGTACTTC
TRBV6-5	TRBJ1-1	few	TRBD1	CASTVDRGSTEAFF	TGTGCCAGCACCGTCGACAGGGGTAGCACTGAAGCTTTCTTT
TRBV5-1	TRBJ2-2	.	TRBD1	CASSLGPRDRGRAGELFF	TGCGCCAGCAGCTTGGGCCCTCGGGACAGGGGGCGTGCCGGGGAGCTGTTTTTT
TRBV7-2	TRBJ2-7	.	.	CASSLVEGHFEQYF	TGTGCCAGCAGCTTAGTTGAGGGACACTTCGAGCAGTACTTC
TRBV14	TRBJ2-7	.	.	CASRQGKGYEQYF	TGTGCCAGCAGACAGGGAAAAGGGTACGAGCAGTACTTC
TRBV19	TRBJ1-1	.	TRBD1	CASTRFTGGKNEAFF	TGTGCCAGTACCCGCTTTACAGGGGGCAAGAATGAAGCTTTCTTT
TRBV7-2	TRBJ2-5	.	TRBD2	CASSLDGLAGVVSSETQYF	TGTGCCAGCAGCTTAGATGGACTAGCGGGAGTCGTGAGTTCGGAGACCCAGTACTTC
TRBV7-9	TRBJ2-7	.	TRBD1	CASSVPGQALYEQYF	TGTGCCAGCAGCGTCCCGGGACAGGCACTTTACGAGCAGTACTTC
TRBV6-5	TRBJ2-2	.	TRBD1	CASSYSDRGLELFF	TGTGCCAGCAGTTACAGTGACAGGGGATTGGAGCTGTTTTTT
TRBV10-1	TRBJ1-1	.	.	CASSTRPQGEAFF	TGCGCCAGCAGCACTCGTCCCCAGGGGGAAGCTTTCTTT
TRBV6-5	TRBJ2-3	.	.	CASSYSRQMQSDTQYF	TGTGCCAGCAGTTACTCCAGACAGATGCAATCAGATACGCAGTATTTT
TRBV19	TRBJ2-2	.	TRBD2	CASSTRLASFSGELFF	TGTGCCAGTAGTACCAGACTAGCGAGTTTTTCCGGGGAGCTGTTTTTT
TRBV19	TRBJ2-1	.	.	CASSPSRGWHYNEQFF	TGTGCCAGTAGTCCATCTCGCGGGTGGCACTACAATGAGCAGTTCTTC
TRBV30	TRBJ2-3	.	.	CAWSSPGDTQYF	TGTGCCTGGAGTTCCCCCGGGGATACGCAGTATTTT
TRBV7-3	TRBJ2-7	.	TRBD1	CASSQQGQGSEQYF	TGTGCCAGCAGCCAGCAGGGACAGGGGAGCGAGCAGTACTTC
TRBV2	TRBJ2-7	.	TRBD1	CASSDTSGTGLSEQYF	TGTGCCAGCAGTGATACGTCCGGGACAGGGTTGAGCGAGCAGTACTTC
TRBV19	TRBJ2-7	.	TRBD1	CASKEEPGTGYEQYF	TGTGCCAGTAAGGAAGAGCCCGGGACAGGCTACGAGCAGTACTTC
TRBV2	TRBJ2-7	.	TRBD1	CASSVQQGITYEQYF	TGTGCCAGCAGTGTACAACAGGGGATTACCTACGAGCAGTACTTC
TRBV11-2	TRBJ2-2	.	.	CASSLVRQGGAGELFF	TGTGCCAGCAGCTTAGTACGGCAGGGAGGCGCCGGGGAGCTGTTTTTT
TRBV27	TRBJ2-7	.	TRBD2	CASRRLAETYEQYF	TGTGCCAGCAGGAGACTAGCGGAAACCTACGAGCAGTACTTC
TRBV5-4	TRBJ2-1	.	.	CASSSGEGGKYNEQFF	TGTGCCAGCAGCTCCGGTGAGGGCGGAAAGTACAATGAGCAGTTCTTC
TRBV23-1	TRBJ2-4	.	.	CASSRERLGDTQGF	TGCGCCAGCAGTCGGGAAAGGTTGGGCGACACCCAGGGCTTC
TRBV6-1	TRBJ1-3	.	.	CASSEGTAGNTIYF	TGTGCCAGCAGTGAAGGGACAGCTGGAAACACCATATATTTT
TRBV13	TRBJ1-2	few	.	CASSLAPGSRDGYTF	TGTGCCAGCAGCTTAGCCCCCGGGTCCCGGGATGGCTACACCTTC
TRBV29-1	TRBJ2-2	.	.	CSVITTPGGELFF	TGCAGCGTTATAACTACCCCTGGCGGGGAGCTGTTTTTT
TRBV10-3	TRBJ2-7	.	TRBD1	CAISGWTGEDEQYF	TGTGCCATCAGTGGATGGACAGGGGAGGACGAGCAGTACTTC
TRBV7-9	TRBJ2-7	.	TRBD1	CASSPRGTEQYF	TGTGCCAGCAGCCCCAGGGGGACCGAGCAGTACTTC
TRBV12-5	TRBJ2-2	.	TRBD1	CASGLGQGDTGELFF	TGTGCTAGTGGCCTGGGACAGGGCGACACCGGGGAGCTGTTTTTT
TRBV5-5	TRBJ1-5	.	.	CASSFSSGTGDQPQHF	TGTGCCAGCAGCTTTTCTTCCGGGACTGGGGATCAGCCCCAGCATTTT
TRBV6-1	TRBJ2-7	.	TRBD2	CASSEHWEGLEQYF	TGTGCCAGCAGTGAACATTGGGAGGGGCTCGAGCAGTACTTC
TRBV4-2	TRBJ1-5	.	.	CASSQVAVRQPQHF	TGTGCCAGCAGCCAAGTAGCGGTGAGGCAGCCCCAGCATTTT
TRBV6-5	TRBJ2-7	few	TRBD1	CASLDRGYNEQYF	TGTGCCAGTCTCGACAGGGGGTACAACGAGCAGTACTTC
TRBV5-1	TRBJ2-1	.	TRBD1	CASGTGAANEQFF	TGCGCCAGCGGGACAGGGGCAGCCAATGAGCAGTTCTTC
TRBV5-4	TRBJ2-7	.	.	CASSLVSTDPYEQYF	TGTGCCAGCAGCTTGGTATCAACAGACCCCTACGAGCAGTACTTC
TRBV9	TRBJ2-5	.	TRBD2	CASSAGLAQETQYF	TGTGCCAGCAGCGCCGGACTAGCTCAAGAGACCCAGTACTTC
TRBV19	TRBJ1-2	few	.	CASSTRQKLYGYTF	TGTGCCAGTAGTACCCGACAGAAGCTCTATGGCTACACCTTC
TRBV4-1	TRBJ1-6	.	.	CASSQGPNNSPLHF	TGCGCCAGCAGCCAGGGCCCGAATAATTCACCCCTCCACTTT
TRBV2	TRBJ1-5	.	TRBD1	CASNGQGAQPQHF	TGTGCCAGCAACGGTCAGGGGGCTCAGCCCCAGCATTTT
TRBV2	TRBJ2-5	.	.	CASSEAEETQYF	TGTGCCAGCAGTGAGGCAGAAGAGACCCAGTACTTC
TRBV27	TRBJ2-7	.	TRBD1	CASSYGQGTHEQYF	TGTGCCAGCAGCTACGGACAGGGGACCCACGAGCAGTACTTC
TRBV10-2	TRBJ2-1	.	.	CASGNNEQFF	TGCGCCAGCGGCAACAATGAGCAGTTCTTC
TRBV28	TRBJ2-7	few	.	CASSPSVGTNSYEQYF	TGTGCCAGCAGTCCCTCGGTTGGGACAAACTCCTACGAGCAGTACTTC
TRBV6-1	TRBJ2-7	few	TRBD1	CASLDRGYNEQYF	TGTGCCAGTCTCGACAGGGGGTACAACGAGCAGTACTTC
TRBV4-1	TRBJ2-7	few	TRBD2	CASSQGAGGSYEQYF	TGCGCCAGCAGCCAAGGCGCGGGAGGGTCCTACGAGCAGTACTTC
TRBV5-1	TRBJ2-1	.	TRBD1	CASNPGQGNHEQFF	TGCGCCAGCAACCCGGGACAGGGAAACCATGAGCAGTTCTTC
TRBV5-1	TRBJ2-7	.	.	CASSLSSSVSYEQYF	TGCGCCAGCAGCTTGTCTTCTAGCGTATCCTACGAGCAGTACTTC
TRBV28	TRBJ2-6	.	.	CASSFGGTLSGANVLTF	TGTGCCAGCAGTTTCGGGGGTACTCTCTCTGGGGCCAACGTCCTGACTTTC
TRBV4-2	TRBJ1-1	few	.	CASSPLTLGANTEAFF	TGTGCCAGCAGCCCTCTAACTCTGGGGGCAAACACTGAAGCTTTCTTT
TRBV7-9	TRBJ1-2	.	.	CSSSLDGQLTNYGYTF	TGTTCCAGCAGCTTAGATGGACAGCTCACTAACTATGGCTACACCTTC
TRBV18	TRBJ2-5	.	.	CASSPGQGSQETQYF	TGTGCCAGCTCACCAGGGCAGGGAAGCCAAGAGACCCAGTACTTC